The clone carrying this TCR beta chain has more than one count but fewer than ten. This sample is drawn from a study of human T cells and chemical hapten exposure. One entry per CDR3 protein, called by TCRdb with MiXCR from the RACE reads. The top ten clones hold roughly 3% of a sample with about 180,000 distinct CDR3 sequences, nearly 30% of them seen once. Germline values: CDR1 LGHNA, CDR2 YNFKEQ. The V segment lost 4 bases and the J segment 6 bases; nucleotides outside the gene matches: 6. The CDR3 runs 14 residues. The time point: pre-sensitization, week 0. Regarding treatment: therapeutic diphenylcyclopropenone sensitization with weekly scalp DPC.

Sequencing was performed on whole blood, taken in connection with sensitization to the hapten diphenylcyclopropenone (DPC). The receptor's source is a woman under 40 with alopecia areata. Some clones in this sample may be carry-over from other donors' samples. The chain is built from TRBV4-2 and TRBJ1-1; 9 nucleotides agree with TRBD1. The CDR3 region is CASSPYDRGAEAFF. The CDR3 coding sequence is TGTGCCAGCAGCCCTTACGACAGGGGGGCTGAAGCTTTCTTT.